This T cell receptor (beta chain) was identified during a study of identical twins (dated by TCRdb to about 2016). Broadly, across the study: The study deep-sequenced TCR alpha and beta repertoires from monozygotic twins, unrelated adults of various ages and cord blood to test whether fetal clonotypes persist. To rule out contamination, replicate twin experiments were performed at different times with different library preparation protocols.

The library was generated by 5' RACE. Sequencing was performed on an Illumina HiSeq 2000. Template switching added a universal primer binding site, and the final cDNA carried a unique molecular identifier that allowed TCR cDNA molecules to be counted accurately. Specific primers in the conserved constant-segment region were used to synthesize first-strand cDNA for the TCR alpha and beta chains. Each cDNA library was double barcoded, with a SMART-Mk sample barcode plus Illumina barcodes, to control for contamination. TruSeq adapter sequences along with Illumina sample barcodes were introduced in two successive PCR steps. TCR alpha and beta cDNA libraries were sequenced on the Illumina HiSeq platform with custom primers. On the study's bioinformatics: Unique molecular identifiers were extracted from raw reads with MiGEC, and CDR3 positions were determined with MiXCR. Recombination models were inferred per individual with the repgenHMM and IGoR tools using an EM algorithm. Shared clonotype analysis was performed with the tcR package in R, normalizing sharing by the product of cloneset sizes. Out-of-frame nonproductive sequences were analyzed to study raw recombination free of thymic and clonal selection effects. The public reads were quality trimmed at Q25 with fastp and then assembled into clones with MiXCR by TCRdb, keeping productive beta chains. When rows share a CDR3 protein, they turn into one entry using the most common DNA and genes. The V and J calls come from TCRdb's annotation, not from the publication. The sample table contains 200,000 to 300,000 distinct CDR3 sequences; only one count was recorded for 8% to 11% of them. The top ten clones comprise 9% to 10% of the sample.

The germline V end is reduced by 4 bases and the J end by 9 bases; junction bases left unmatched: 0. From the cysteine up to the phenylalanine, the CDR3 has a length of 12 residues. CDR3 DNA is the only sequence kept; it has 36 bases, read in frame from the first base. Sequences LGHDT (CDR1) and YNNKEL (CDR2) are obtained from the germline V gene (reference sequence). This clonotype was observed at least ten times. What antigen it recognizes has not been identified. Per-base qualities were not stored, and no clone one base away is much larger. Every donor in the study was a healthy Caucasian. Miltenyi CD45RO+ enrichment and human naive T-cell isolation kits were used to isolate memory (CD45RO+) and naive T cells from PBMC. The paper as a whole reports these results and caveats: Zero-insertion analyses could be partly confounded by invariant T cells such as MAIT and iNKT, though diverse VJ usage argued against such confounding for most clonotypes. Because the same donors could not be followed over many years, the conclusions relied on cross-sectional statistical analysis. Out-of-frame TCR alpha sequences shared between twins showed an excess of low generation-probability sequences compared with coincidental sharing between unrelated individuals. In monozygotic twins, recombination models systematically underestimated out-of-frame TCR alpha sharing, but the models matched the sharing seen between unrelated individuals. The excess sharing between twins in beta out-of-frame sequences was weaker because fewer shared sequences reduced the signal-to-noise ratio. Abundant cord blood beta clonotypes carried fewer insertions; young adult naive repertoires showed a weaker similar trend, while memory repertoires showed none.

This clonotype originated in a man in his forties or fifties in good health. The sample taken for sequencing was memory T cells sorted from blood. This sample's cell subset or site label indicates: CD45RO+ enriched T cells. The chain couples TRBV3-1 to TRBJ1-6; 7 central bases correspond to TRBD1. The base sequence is TGTGCCAGCAGCCGACAGGGTTCACCCCTCCACTTT. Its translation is CASSRQGSPLHF.